Presented here are 10 T cell receptor beta chains from one specimen sequenced in a study of blood T cell repertoires in COVID-19. Assay: immunoSEQ multiplex PCR; the TCRdb copy retains only in-frame clones and omits some. The sample has a few hundred thousand clones, about nine tenths seen once. Sequencing was performed on peripheral blood. The receptor set was obtained from a man aged 45-65 years with acute or convalescent COVID-19.

Note on this clone: The sample holds other DNA sequences that translate to the same CDR3. The gene calls are TRBV19 and TRBJ1-5; 7 bases align to TRBD1. With V trimmed by 6 bases and J by 2 bases, 4 bases remained unmatched. Germline assignment: CDR1 LNHDA and CDR2 SQIVND (reference sequence). The CDR3 sequence is 14 residues long. For the CDR3, the DNA is TGTGCCAGTAGCAACAGGGGTGGCAATCAGCCCCAGCATTTT. It yields the protein CASSNRGGNQPQHF.

This chain joins TRBV5-4 and TRBJ1-1; a weak D match, TRBD1 (6 bases). Germline V lookup: CDR1 SGHNT, CDR2 YYREEE (reference sequence). V lost 0 bases, J lost 3 bases, and 12 bases lay in between. There are 15 residues in the CDR3. The CDR3 DNA reads TGTGCCAGCAGCTTGGGGGCACAGGGTTACACTGAAGCTTTCTTT. Its translation is CASSLGAQGYTEAFF.

The chain carries TRBV6-5 and TRBJ2-1; 12 bases match TRBD1. This CDR3 spans 13 amino acids. V was pared by 6 bases and J by 8 bases, with 2 bases of the junction left unmatched. Germline loops: CDR1 MNHEY, CDR2 SVGAGI. Here the CDR3 reads CASRGTGGDEQFF. The CDR3 DNA sequence: TGTGCCAGCAGGGGGACAGGGGGCGATGAGCAGTTCTTC.

Details on this clone: The same CDR3 is also encoded by other DNA sequences in this sample. The chain links TRBV3-1 (or the pseudogene TRBV3-2) to TRBJ2-5, with 12 bases matching TRBD2. CDR1 is LGHDT, CDR2 YNNKEL, per germline (reference sequence). The CDR3 sequence is 16 residues long. The ends lost 6 bases at V and 1 base at J; junction bases unmatched: 6. This chain's CDR3 is CASRRTSGGLQETQYF. DNA of the CDR3: TGTGCCAGCAGGCGTACTAGCGGGGGGCTCCAAGAGACCCAGTACTTC.

The J gene is TRBJ1-6, the V gene TRBV6-6, with D tentatively TRBD1 (5 bases). The CDR3 is 15 amino acids. Between the trimmed V and J ends, which lost 6 bases and 2 bases, there was a span of 11 bases. In germline, CDR1 is MNHNY, CDR2 SVGAGI (reference sequence). The CDR3 loop is CASRGGGTYNSPLHF. CDR3 nucleotide sequence: TGTGCCAGCAGGGGGGGAGGGACCTATAATTCACCCCTCCACTTT.

The V and J genes are TRBV7-8 and TRBJ1-1; TRBD1 matches at 8 bases. Germline V gene lookup returns CDR1 SGHVS and CDR2 FQNEAQ. This CDR3 has 15 amino acids. J was trimmed by 5 bases and V by 0 bases; bases with no gene match: 5. In DNA, the CDR3 is TGTGCCAGCAGCTTAGCGACAGGGGTGGGTACTGAAGCTTTCTTT. It codes for CASSLATGVGTEAFF.

This clone was detected once. The V call is TRBV5-1, the J call TRBJ1-3, with D possibly matching TRBD1 (5 bases). Trimming took off 1 base at V and 1 base at J, with 12 bases between the two ends. The CDR3 totals 16 residues. The germline V gene has CDR1 SGHRS and CDR2 YFSETQ. For the CDR3, the DNA is TGCGCCAGCAGCTTGCTCTGGGGCGCTTCTGGAAACACCATATATTTT. It codes for CASSLLWGASGNTIYF.

The chain has TRBV7-3 and TRBJ2-2; no definite D call. CDR1 is SGHTA and CDR2 is FQGTGA in the germline V gene. The CDR3 length is 14 residues. Trimming took 4 bases from V and 2 from J, leaving 8 bases between them. CDR3 residues: CASSSKRNTGELFF. The CDR3 nucleotides are TGTGCCAGCAGCTCTAAGAGAAACACCGGGGAGCTGTTTTTT.

The rearrangement links TRBV7-9 to TRBJ2-7; possibly TRBD2 for D (5 bases). The CDR3 length is 14 residues. Germline V gene data show CDR1 as SEHNR and CDR2 as FQNEAQ (reference sequence). The V gene lost 1 base and the J gene lost 2 bases, with 9 bases spanning the gap. CDR3 sequence: CASSLDPGTYEQYF. In nucleotides, the CDR3 is TGTGCCAGCAGCTTAGATCCGGGAACCTACGAGCAGTACTTC.

The rearrangement joins TRBV15 to TRBJ2-1, with D possibly TRBD2 on 6 matching bases. The V end was cut by 0 bases, the J end by 0 bases, with 9 bases between. The CDR3 loop spans 16 amino acids. Germline lookup yields CDR1 LNHNV and CDR2 YYDKDF (reference sequence). CDR3 nucleotides: TGTGCCACCAGCAGAGATGCCGGGGGCTCCTACAATGAGCAGTTCTTC. This sequence encodes CATSRDAGGSYNEQFF.